This passage covers 30 T cell receptor beta chains from one sample sequenced in a study of blood T cell repertoires in COVID-19 (TCRdb year 2020). Library method: the immunoSEQ multiplex PCR assay. In its TCRdb copy, this immuneACCESS table keeps in-frame sequences only and misses some clones. Where compared with another copy, unresolved V genes explain less than half of these, and the others have no known cause. Recorded for this sample are roughly 84,000 clones; around three quarters of them occurred a single time. The top ten clonotypes cover roughly 4.2% of the sample. Input material: peripheral blood. These receptor sequences come from a woman aged 45-60 years with acute or convalescent COVID-19.

With respect to this clone: Other DNA sequences in the same sample also yield this CDR3. The rearrangement joins TRBV7-8 to TRBJ1-2; a weak D match, TRBD1 (5 bases). Germline lookup yields CDR1 SGHVS and CDR2 FQNEAQ. The length of the CDR3 is 14 residues. Between the trimmed V and J ends, which lost 5 bases and 0 bases, there was a span of 10 bases. CDR3 loop: CASSLDSSNYGYTF. The CDR3 DNA reads TGTGCCAGCAGCCTCGACAGCTCTAACTATGGCTACACCTTC. Using reference TRBV7-8 and TRBJ1-2 for the parts outside the CDR3, the full variable domain is GAGVSQSPRYKVAKRGQDVALRCDPISGHVSLFWYQQALGQGPEFLTYFQNEAQLDKSGLPSDRFFAERPEGSVSTLKIQRTQQEDSAVYLCASSLDSSNYGYTFGSGTRLTVV.

The rearrangement joins TRBV5-6 to TRBJ1-2; TRBD1 matches at 8 bases. V lost 4 bases to trimming and J lost 3 bases; unmatched junction nucleotides: 8. There are 15 residues in the CDR3. Germline V gene lookup returns CDR1 SGHDT and CDR2 YYEEEE. Written as DNA, the CDR3 is TGTGCCAGCAGCCTGCAGGGGGCTAGTGACTATGGCTACACCTTC. Protein: CASSLQGASDYGYTF.

This clone was observed a few times. This sample includes further DNA sequences coding for the same CDR3. The chain recombines TRBV6-5 with TRBJ1-5; TRBD1 matches at 10 bases. Germline CDR1 MNHEY, CDR2 SVGAGI. The CDR3 sequence is 14 residues long. With 4 bases clipped from V and 4 bases from J, the junction kept 1 base outside the gene matches. Here the CDR3 DNA reads TGTGCCAGCAGTTGGGGACAGGGGAATCAGCCCCAGCATTTT. Translation gives CASSWGQGNQPQHF.

In its sample, this clone was seen once. This rearrangement joins TRBV7-8 to TRBJ1-6; D ambiguous. The CDR3 is 13 amino acids. Germline V gives CDR1 SGHVS, CDR2 FQNEAQ. V was trimmed by 5 bases and J by 10 bases, leaving 12 bases between them. The CDR3 sequence is CASSPAVGSPLHF. DNA for the CDR3: TGTGCCAGCAGCCCGGCAGTGGGCTCACCCCTCCACTTT.

V and J are TRBV3-1 (or the pseudogene TRBV3-2) and TRBJ2-7; D not certain. Trimming removed 4 bases from V and 3 bases from J, with 16 bases in between. The length of the CDR3 is 15 residues. Germline CDR1 LGHDT, CDR2 YNNKEL (reference sequence). The CDR3 sequence: CASSRGVGSVYEQYF. DNA of the CDR3: TGTGCCAGCAGCCGAGGAGTGGGTTCGGTCTACGAGCAGTACTTC.

The CDR3 nucleotides are TGTGCCAGTAGTATCGGCAGGGGTTCGCCCCAGCATTTT. Translated, it gives CASSIGRGSPQHF. The gene calls are TRBV19 and TRBJ1-5; D perhaps matches TRBD1 (6 bases). Trimming shortened V by 3 bases and J by 9 bases, and 12 bases separated the two germline ends. The CDR3 extends over 13 amino acids. Looked up from germline, CDR1 is LNHDA and CDR2 is SQIVND (reference sequence).

For this clone: This same CDR3 is encoded by further DNA sequences in the sample. The rearrangement uses TRBV7-2 and TRBJ1-5, with unresolved D. This CDR3 is built from 14 residues. Looked up from germline, CDR1 is SGHTA and CDR2 is FQGNSA. Trimming stripped 1 base from V and 2 bases from J, with 6 bases between. The CDR3 sequence: CASSLERGNQPQHF. Here the CDR3 DNA reads TGTGCCAGCAGCTTAGAGCGCGGCAATCAGCCCCAGCATTTT.

This clone was seen a handful of times. The chain couples TRBV27 to TRBJ2-3; the D is unclear. Germline V gene data show CDR1 as MNHEY and CDR2 as SMNVEV (reference sequence). V was pared by 4 bases and J by 6 bases, with 5 bases between. The CDR3 spans 11 residues. The CDR3 region has the DNA TGTGCCAGCAGTTCTAGGGATACGCAGTATTTT. Encoded protein: CASSSRDTQYF.

In its sample, this clone was seen a few times. The V and J genes are TRBV19 and TRBJ1-1, with 11 bases aligning to TRBD1. CDR1 LNHDA and CDR2 SQIVND come from the germline V gene (reference sequence). The CDR3 runs to 15 residues. V lost 0 bases and J lost 4; bases outside the gene matches: 1. The CDR3 spells CASSIDGTGGTEAFF. The CDR3 DNA sequence: TGTGCCAGTAGTATAGATGGGACAGGGGGCACTGAAGCTTTCTTT.

This clone was seen only a few times. This rearrangement joins TRBV28 to TRBJ2-7; a possible D gene is TRBD1 (5 bases). The CDR3 has 12 amino acids. Germline V gene lookup returns CDR1 MDHEN and CDR2 SYDVKM. V was cut by 6 bases and J by 7 bases, with 13 bases left in between. In nucleotides, the CDR3 is TGTGCCAGCAGCCAATTCCACAGGGAGCAGTACTTC. Translation: CASSQFHREQYF.

The J gene is TRBJ1-2, the V gene TRBV6-5; perhaps TRBD1 as D (6 bases). Germline CDR1 MNHEY, CDR2 SVGAGI. The germline V and J ends were trimmed by 9 bases and 0 bases, with 11 bases remaining between them. The CDR3 extends over 13 amino acids. This CDR3 reads CASNGQPNYGYTF. Written as DNA, the CDR3 is TGTGCCAGTAACGGACAGCCTAACTATGGCTACACCTTC.

This chain uses TRBV2 with TRBJ1-1; D might be TRBD1 (6 bases). Germline V gives CDR1 SNHLY, CDR2 FYNNEI. V lost 6 bases, J lost 6 bases, and 11 bases lay in between. The CDR3 is 12 residues long. The DNA of the CDR3 is TGTGCCAGCAGCTTTGGACAGTCTGAAGCTTTCTTT. Translated, it gives CASSFGQSEAFF.

The chain uses TRBV7-9 and TRBJ1-5; tentative D call: TRBD1 (5 bases). Trimming took off 3 bases at V and 7 bases at J, with 10 bases between the two ends. The germline V gene has CDR1 SEHNR and CDR2 FQNEAQ (reference sequence). This CDR3 has 13 residues. DNA for the CDR3: TGTGCCAGCAGCTTGGGGGGTGCGCAGCCCCAGCATTTT. This gives the protein CASSLGGAQPQHF. Supplemented by reference TRBV7-9 and TRBJ1-5, the full variable domain reads DTGVSQNPRHKITKRGQNVTFRCDPISEHNRLYWYRQTLGQGPEFLTYFQNEAQLEKSRLLSDRFSAERPKGSFSTLEIQRTEQGDSAMYLCASSLGGAQPQHFGDGTRLSIL.

CDR3 nucleotide sequence: TGCAGCGCGGCTCAGGGTTCCGGGGAGCTGTTTTTT. This gives the protein CSAAQGSGELFF. V and J are TRBV29-1 and TRBJ2-2; tentative D call: TRBD1 (5 bases). V was clipped by 7 bases and J by 6 bases, with 12 bases between them. Germline-derived CDR1 and CDR2 are SQVTM and ANQGSEA. The CDR3 covers 12 residues.

V usage is TRBV6-2 or TRBV6-3 and J usage is TRBJ2-7; 10 nucleotides match TRBD2. The germline V gene has CDR1 MNHEY and CDR2 SVGEGT. The CDR3 length is 17 residues. V trimming: 4 bases; J trimming: 3 bases; junction bases outside the gene matches: 12. CDR3 sequence: CASSFPTLAGDDYEQYF. CDR3 bases: TGTGCCAGCAGTTTCCCGACCCTAGCGGGGGATGACTACGAGCAGTACTTC.

Comment on this clone: This CDR3 is also generated by other DNA sequences in the sample. The chain couples TRBV6-1 to TRBJ1-2; TRBD1 agrees at 7 bases. Per the germline V gene, CDR1 is MNHNS and CDR2 is SASEGT. CDR3 size: 13 residues. The J segment lost 8 bases and the V segment lost 1 base, leaving 4 bases of the junction unmatched. In DNA form, the CDR3 reads TGTGCCAGCAGTGAAGGACAGGGTGGAGGCTACACCTTC. The encoded protein is CASSEGQGGGYTF.

CDR3 bases: TGTGCCAGCAGCTTATCCCTAGCGGGGGTCCAAGAGACCCAGTACTTC. Its translation is CASSLSLAGVQETQYF. The chain joins TRBV7-9 to TRBJ2-5, with 10 bases identical to TRBD2. The CDR3 is made up of 16 amino acids. J gave up 1 base and V 2 bases, and 4 bases lay outside the gene matches. CDR1 is SEHNR and CDR2 is FQNEAQ in the germline V gene (reference sequence).

This rearrangement joins TRBV4-2 to TRBJ2-1; D possibly corresponds to TRBD2 (6 bases). The CDR3 spans 14 residues. CDR1 LGHNA and CDR2 YNFKEQ come from the germline V gene. Between the trimmed V and J ends, which lost 1 base and 2 bases, there was a span of 6 bases. CDR3: CASSQGGTYNEQFF. As DNA, the CDR3 is TGTGCCAGCAGCCAAGGCGGGACCTACAATGAGCAGTTCTTC.

This chain links TRBV7-2 with TRBJ1-5, with D possibly matching TRBD1 (5 bases). This CDR3 has 14 residues. Trimming cost V 3 bases and J 4 bases, with 10 bases left between them. The germline CDR1 and CDR2 sequences are SGHTA and FQGNSA. The CDR3 DNA reads as TGTGCCAGCAGCTTGGGGCTCAGGAATCAGCCCCAGCATTTT. This gives the protein CASSLGLRNQPQHF.

This clone was recorded once. The chain joins TRBV6-5 to TRBJ2-7; 7 bases agree with TRBD1. Germline loops: CDR1 MNHEY, CDR2 SVGAGI. There are 14 residues in the CDR3. V was clipped by 3 bases and J by 5 bases; unmatched bases: 7. The CDR3 coding sequence is TGTGCCAGCAGTTATTGGGACAGCCCGAACGAGCAGTACTTC. Its protein product is CASSYWDSPNEQYF.

This chain connects TRBV6-2 or TRBV6-3 to TRBJ1-2; D perhaps matches TRBD1 (5 bases). Germline V CDR1 and CDR2: MNHEY, SVGEGT. V lost 2 bases and J lost 0, with 16 bases in between. CDR3 length: 17 amino acids. CDR3 protein: CASSYRAVQTANYGYTF. The CDR3 nucleotides read TGTGCCAGCAGTTACCGGGCAGTCCAGACAGCTAACTATGGCTACACCTTC.

The CDR3 is CASSQEQVQDYTF. CDR3 DNA: TGTGCCAGCAGCCAAGAGCAGGTTCAGGACTACACCTTC. This rearrangement joins TRBV4-2 to TRBJ1-2; D gene ambiguous. Germline-derived CDR1 and CDR2 are LGHNA and YNFKEQ. Trimming stripped 0 bases from V and 10 bases from J, with 12 bases between. The CDR3 loop spans 13 amino acids.

The rearrangement joins TRBV6-6 to TRBJ2-7, with a tentative D call TRBD2 (6 bases). CDR1 is MNHNY and CDR2 is SVGAGI in the germline V gene (reference sequence). With 6 bases removed from V and 1 base from J, the gap between germline ends came to 10 bases. The CDR3 has 13 residues. CDR3 coding DNA: TGTGCCAGCAGGCGGGACGGTTCCTACGAGCAGTACTTC. Its translation: CASRRDGSYEQYF.

The V call is TRBV7-2, the J call TRBJ1-1; TRBD1 is a possible D gene (5 bases). Trimming pared 5 bases from V and 6 bases from J, leaving 13 bases between. Per the germline V gene, CDR1 is SGHTA and CDR2 is FQGNSA. This CDR3 region has 13 residues. The CDR3: CASSKRGIPEAFF. The CDR3 coding sequence is TGTGCCAGCAGCAAACGGGGGATCCCTGAAGCTTTCTTT.

This sequence joins TRBV5-1 and TRBJ2-2, with 7 bases fitting TRBD1. The CDR3 consists of 15 residues. The germline V gene has CDR1 SGHRS and CDR2 YFSETQ. V was clipped by 6 bases and J by 3 bases; unmatched bases: 8. CDR3 loop: CASTQGEPDTGELFF. The CDR3 nucleotides read TGCGCCAGCACCCAGGGGGAGCCCGACACCGGGGAGCTGTTTTTT.

There are a few counts of this clone. The chain is built from TRBV5-1 and TRBJ2-7, with TRBD1 matching 9 bases. Germline V lookup: CDR1 SGHRS, CDR2 YFSETQ. With V trimmed by 7 bases and J by 7 bases, 9 bases remained unmatched. The CDR3 consists of 13 residues. Here the CDR3 reads CASGRTGAHEQYF. The CDR3 bases are TGCGCCAGCGGCAGGACAGGGGCTCATGAGCAGTACTTC.

This clone was counted between two and nine times. V gene TRBV6-5 combines with J gene TRBJ2-5; D is ambiguous. CDR1 is MNHEY, CDR2 SVGAGI, per germline. Trimming cost V 8 bases and J 0 bases, with 10 bases left between them. CDR3 length: 13 residues. The CDR3, as DNA: TGTGCCAGCGCCTCTACGTACCAAGAGACCCAGTACTTC. It translates to CASASTYQETQYF.

The J gene is TRBJ1-2, the V gene TRBV28, with TRBD1 matching 8 bases. The V segment lost 3 bases and the J segment 6 bases; nucleotides outside the gene matches: 9. This CDR3 is built from 15 residues. In germline, CDR1 is MDHEN, CDR2 SYDVKM. CDR3 loop: CASSFPSGQGHGYTF. CDR3 DNA sequence: TGTGCCAGCAGTTTCCCCTCCGGACAGGGCCATGGCTACACCTTC.

This clone has a single count. This chain joins TRBV14 and TRBJ2-7; possibly TRBD1 for D (5 bases). The V end was cut by 5 bases, the J end by 3 bases, with 11 bases between. CDR1 is SGHDN and CDR2 is FVKESK in the germline V gene. The CDR3 spans 13 residues. CDR3 sequence reads: CASSFDSFYEQYF. CDR3 DNA: TGTGCCAGCAGCTTTGACAGTTTCTACGAGCAGTACTTC.

This clone appeared a few times. This chain joins TRBV19 and TRBJ1-5, with 9 bases fitting TRBD1. CDR1 and CDR2 (germline): LNHDA, SQIVND (reference sequence). This CDR3 is 17 amino acids long. V lost 6 bases and J lost 0; bases outside the gene matches: 9. The CDR3 DNA reads TGTGCCAGTAGGCCTGACAGGGGGGCATATAGCAATCAGCCCCAGCATTTT. Amino acid sequence: CASRPDRGAYSNQPQHF. The full variable domain, its missing parts supplied by reference TRBV19 and TRBJ1-5, is DGGITQSPKYLFRKEGQNVTLSCEQNLNHDAMYWYRQDPGQGLRLIYYSQIVNDFQKGDIAEGYSVSREKKESFPLTVTSAQKNPTAFYLCASRPDRGAYSNQPQHFGDGTRLSIL.